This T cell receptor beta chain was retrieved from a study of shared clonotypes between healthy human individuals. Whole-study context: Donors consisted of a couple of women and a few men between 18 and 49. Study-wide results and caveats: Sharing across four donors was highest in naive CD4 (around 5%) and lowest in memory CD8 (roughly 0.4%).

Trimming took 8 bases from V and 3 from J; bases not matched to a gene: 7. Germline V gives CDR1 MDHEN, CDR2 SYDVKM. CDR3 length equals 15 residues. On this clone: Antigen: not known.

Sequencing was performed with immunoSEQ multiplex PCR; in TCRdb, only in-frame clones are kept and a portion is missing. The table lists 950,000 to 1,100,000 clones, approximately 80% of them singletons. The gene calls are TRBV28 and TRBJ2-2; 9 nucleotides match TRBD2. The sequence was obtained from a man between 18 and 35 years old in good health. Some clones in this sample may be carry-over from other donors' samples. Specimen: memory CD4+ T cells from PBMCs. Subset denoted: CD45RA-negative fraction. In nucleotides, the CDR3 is TGTGCCAGCGGGGGCGGGAGGGCCGACACCGGGGAGCTGTTTTTT. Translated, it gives CASGGGRADTGELFF. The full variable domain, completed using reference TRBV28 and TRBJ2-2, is DVKVTQSSRYLVKRTGEKVFLECVQDMDHENMFWYRQDPGLGLRLIYFSYDVKMKEKGDIPEGYSVSREKKERFSLILESASTNQTSMYLCASGGGRADTGELFFGEGSRLTVL.